This T cell receptor (beta chain) came from a study of TIL therapy for anti-PD-1-resistant metastatic lung cancer. Sequencing used immunoSEQ v3. The table came from immunoSEQ multiplex PCR; TCRdb's copy has only in-frame clones and leaves some out. The table lists tens of thousands of clones, 60% to 80% of them singletons. Whole-study results and caveats: The baseline peripheral repertoire was partially replaced by infused TIL clonotypes that later decayed.

The length of the CDR3 is 13 residues. CDR1 is MNHNS, CDR2 SASEGT, per germline. The ends were cut back, 2 bases at V and 8 bases at J, with 12 bases in the middle. With regard to this clone: Its antigen is as yet unknown.

This sample's time point: pre-treatment sample, taken before nivolumab and TIL therapy. The gene calls are TRBV6-1 and TRBJ1-2; a possible D gene is TRBD1 (5 bases). The sample here was blood, taken at baseline. The TCR was taken from a woman aged 30 to 85 with non-small cell lung cancer. Here the CDR3 DNA reads TGTGCCAGCAGTGAAAACCGGGGGTTAGGCTACACCTTC. Translation: CASSENRGLGYTF.